What follows are 8 T cell receptor beta chains derived from one specimen sequenced in a study of shared T cell receptors in the human thymus. Sequencing used immunoSEQ multiplex PCR; TCRdb keeps in-frame clones, though not all of them. The sample has around 730,000 clones, approximately 85% seen once. This sample was shared with a second study, whose subject was human thymus T cells.

The material sequenced was thymocytes. All receptors come from a girl under three years old with a congenital heart defect.

The sample holds one count of this clone. The rearrangement uses TRBV2 and TRBJ2-7; 9 nucleotides match TRBD2. With V trimmed by 4 bases and J by 0 bases, 7 bases remained unmatched. Per the germline V gene, CDR1 is SNHLY and CDR2 is FYNNEI. This CDR3 comprises 16 residues. DNA of the CDR3: TGTGCCAGCAGTGTTTTTAGCGGGGGTTTCTCCTACGAGCAGTACTTC. Translated: CASSVFSGGFSYEQYF.

This chain connects TRBV10-2 to TRBJ2-1; 13 bases match TRBD2. This CDR3 is 14 amino acids long. Losses at the gene ends were 6 bases for V and 9 bases for J; bases not matched to a gene: 5. Germline V CDR1 and CDR2: WSHSY, SAAADI. CDR3 nucleotides: TGCGCCAGCAGGACACTAGCGGGGGGGCCTGAGCAGTTCTTC. It is translated as CASRTLAGGPEQFF.

The chain combines TRBV9 with TRBJ1-1, with 8 nucleotides matching TRBD1. Germline CDR1 reads SGDLS; CDR2 reads YYNGEE. This CDR3 is built from 16 residues. Trimming cost V 3 bases and J 3 bases; bases outside gene matches: 10. In DNA, the CDR3 is TGTGCCAGCAGCGGACAGGGGCGTCTGGTGGACACTGAAGCTTTCTTT. Its protein is CASSGQGRLVDTEAFF.

The chain combines TRBV5-5 with TRBJ1-2, with a tentative D call TRBD1 (6 bases). This CDR3 has 15 amino acids. V shed 4 bases and J shed 0 bases, with 13 bases lying between them. Germline V gene sequence: CDR1 SGHKS, CDR2 YYEKEE (reference sequence). The chain's CDR3 is CASSPEDSSNYGYTF. CDR3 DNA sequence: TGTGCCAGCAGCCCTGAGGACAGTTCTAACTATGGCTACACCTTC.

The chain uses TRBV28 and TRBJ1-4; D is uncertain. This CDR3 contains 16 residues. The germline V gene has CDR1 MDHEN and CDR2 SYDVKM. The V gene lost 4 bases and the J gene lost 3 bases, with 15 bases spanning the gap. The CDR3 loop is CASSYRYPEANEKLFF. CDR3 DNA: TGTGCCAGCAGTTACCGGTACCCCGAGGCTAATGAAAAACTGTTTTTT. Based on the CDR3 plus reference TRBV28 and TRBJ1-4, the full variable domain is DVKVTQSSRYLVKRTGEKVFLECVQDMDHENMFWYRQDPGLGLRLIYFSYDVKMKEKGDIPEGYSVSREKKERFSLILESASTNQTSMYLCASSYRYPEANEKLFFGSGTQLSVL.

V usage is TRBV27 and J usage is TRBJ1-2, with D hard to call. Trimming shortened V by 9 bases and J by 4 bases, and 18 bases separated the two germline ends. This CDR3 has 14 amino acids. Germline V CDR1 and CDR2: MNHEY, SMNVEV (reference sequence). This CDR3 is CASTSENNPYGYTF. CDR3 bases: TGTGCCAGTACTAGCGAGAACAACCCCTATGGCTACACCTTC.

There are a few counts of this clone. The genes are TRBV12-5 and TRBJ1-2; 7 positions match TRBD1. Germline V gene sequence: CDR1 LGHNT, CDR2 FRNRAP. The CDR3 has 16 amino acids. V lost 1 base, J lost 6 bases, and 11 bases stayed unmatched. The CDR3 nucleotides are TGTGCTAGTGGTTTGGAAACCCGACAGGGTAGACATGGCTACACCTTC. Protein sequence: CASGLETRQGRHGYTF.

The chain recombines TRBV27 with TRBJ1-1, with a weak D call TRBD1 (6 bases). Trimming stripped 4 bases from V and 3 bases from J, with 18 bases between. This CDR3 region has 16 residues. Germline CDR1 is MNHEY and CDR2 is SMNVEV (reference sequence). The CDR3 bases are TGTGCCAGCAGTTCCCCCCCGGGCAGGGGTGACACTGAAGCTTTCTTT. Amino acids: CASSSPPGRGDTEAFF.